This is a list of T cell receptor beta chains from one sample in a study of cytomegalovirus exposure and HLA in healthy donors. TCRdb's copy holds only in-frame clones and misses some; the assay was immunoSEQ multiplex PCR. The profile shows about 100,000 clones, around 79% of them singletons. The sample consisted of PBMCs. The receptor set was obtained from a woman aged 40 to 55 in good health and CMV-seronegative. CDR3s include the opening cysteine and the closing phenylalanine or tryptophan. The D gene is left open where the match is weak. Clone size is stated in some rows and not others, as once, few, many or a class when expanded.

J | D | V | length | size | DNA | CDR3
TRBJ1-1 | . | TRBV25-1 | 15 | . | TGTGCCAGCAGTCGACCAGGTATGAGGGCTACTGAAGCTTTCTTT | CASSRPGMRATEAFF
TRBJ2-7 | TRBD1 | TRBV19 | 14 | few | TGTGCCAGTAGTTTCCGGGACAGCCCGTACGAGCAGTACTTC | CASSFRDSPYEQYF
TRBJ2-2 | . | TRBV5-1 | 12 | . | TGCGCCAGCACCAGGGAATCCGGGGAGCTGTTTTTT | CASTRESGELFF
TRBJ2-1 | TRBD1 | TRBV7-8 | 15 | . | TGTGCCAGCAGCTCCGACAGGGGAGCCTACAATGAGCAGTTCTTC | CASSSDRGAYNEQFF
TRBJ2-3 | . | TRBV6-4 | 17 | few | TGTGCCAGCAGTGTAGACAGGGGAGGGTCCTGCACAGATACGCAGTATTTT | CASSVDRGGSCTDTQYF
TRBJ2-5 | TRBD2 | TRBV2 | 15 | . | TGTGCCAGCAGTGGAGCCGGGGGGGCCCGCGAGACCCAGTACTTC | CASSGAGGARETQYF
TRBJ1-4 | TRBD1 | TRBV19 | 14 | . | TGTGCCAGTAGTACGACAGGGGATAATGAAAAACTGTTTTTT | CASSTTGDNEKLFF
TRBJ2-1 | . | TRBV2 | 17 | . | TGTGCCAGCAGTAGGACAGATGTACCGAGCTCCTACAATGAGCAGTTCTTC | CASSRTDVPSSYNEQFF
TRBJ2-5 | TRBD1 | TRBV5-1 | 17 | . | TGCGCCAGCAGCTCTACCCGACGACAGGGGGCGGGAGAGACCCAGTACTTC | CASSSTRRQGAGETQYF
TRBJ2-3 | TRBD2 | TRBV5-4 | 13 | once | TGTGCCAGCACGGGGGGGTTCACAGATACGCAGTATTTT | CASTGGFTDTQYF
TRBJ2-3 | TRBD2 | TRBV6-4 | 15 | . | TGTGCCAGCAGTCCCCTAGCGGGGGGGCCTGATACGCAGTATTTT | CASSPLAGGPDTQYF
TRBJ1-2 | TRBD1 | TRBV5-1 | 14 | . | TGCGCCAGCAGAACCGGGACAGTCAACTATGGCTACACCTTC | CASRTGTVNYGYTF
TRBJ1-4 | . | TRBV7-9 | 12 | few | TGTTCCAGCAGCTTGGAGAATGAAAAACTGTTTTTT | CSSSLENEKLFF
TRBJ2-1 | . | TRBV4-3 | 16 | . | TGCGCCAGCAGCCAAGGGTGGGGGTTGAGGGGGAATGAGCAGTTCTTC | CASSQGWGLRGNEQFF
TRBJ2-1 | TRBD1 | TRBV30 | 14 | once | TGTGCCTGGGCCGACAGGGGCGTAGGCAATGAGCAGTTCTTC | CAWADRGVGNEQFF
TRBJ1-6 | TRBD1 | TRBV6-1 | 13 | . | TGTGCCAGCAGAACAGGGGGTGATTCACCCCTCCACTTT | CASRTGGDSPLHF
TRBJ1-2 | . | TRBV6-5 | 15 | once | TGTGCCAGCAGTTACTCGCCAGGGGTGGACTATGGCTACACCTTC | CASSYSPGVDYGYTF
TRBJ1-4 | . | TRBV21-1 | 15 | few | TGTGCCAGCAGCAAGGAAGGGGGCACTAATGAAAAACTGTTTTTT | CASSKEGGTNEKLFF
TRBJ2-7 | . | TRBV7-3 | 16 | . | TGTGCCAGCAGCTTACAGGGGCAGGCCAGCTCCTACGAGCAGTACTTC | CASSLQGQASSYEQYF
TRBJ2-7 | TRBD2 | TRBV19 | 16 | . | TGTGCCAGTAGTACCCGAGGAGCGGGGCATGGTTACGAGCAGTACTTC | CASSTRGAGHGYEQYF
TRBJ1-4 | . | TRBV7-9 | 15 | few | TGTGCCAGCAGCCCACCGGGGGCAACTAATGAAAAACTGTTTTTT | CASSPPGATNEKLFF
TRBJ2-7 | TRBD1 | TRBV5-8 | 13 | . | TGTGCCAGCAGCTTGCGGACAGGGAGGCTTCAGTACTTC | CASSLRTGRLQYF
TRBJ2-3 | TRBD2 | TRBV19 | 20 | . | TGTGCCAGTAGTATAGGGGGGCCTATAACTAGCGGGGGGTCCACAGATACGCAGTATTTT | CASSIGGPITSGGSTDTQYF
TRBJ2-1 | . | TRBV29-1 | 13 | . | TGCAGCGTTTCTAAGAGTCAGGGCAATGAGCAGTTCTTC | CSVSKSQGNEQFF
TRBJ1-2 | . | TRBV7-9 | 13 | . | TGTTCCAGCAGCTTGGGGGAGGTTGGTGGCTACACCTTC | CSSSLGEVGGYTF
TRBJ2-7 | TRBD2 | TRBV9 | 16 | . | TGTGCCAGCAGCCCTCGAGCAACAGCGGGGACTACCGAGCAGTACTTC | CASSPRATAGTTEQYF
TRBJ2-6 | . | TRBV6-1 | 18 | once | TGTGCCAGCAGTCAAGACACCCTTTCCCGCTCTGGGGCCAACGTCCTGACTTTC | CASSQDTLSRSGANVLTF
TRBJ1-5 | . | TRBV18 | 17 | few | TGTGCCAGCTCACCAGCGGCCTTGCAGGGTGGCAATCAGCCCCAGCATTTT | CASSPAALQGGNQPQHF
TRBJ1-2 | . | TRBV30 | 11 | . | TGTGCCTGGAGTGATAGCGGAGGCTACACCTTC | CAWSDSGGYTF
TRBJ2-3 | TRBD1 | TRBV7-9 | 16 | once | TGTGCCAGCAACTTGGGGACAGGGGGCGCAACAGATACGCAGTATTTT | CASNLGTGGATDTQYF
TRBJ1-1 | . | TRBV4-3 | 15 | . | TGCGCCAGCAGCCAAGATTGGGGCCTCTCATCGATAGCTTTCTTT | CASSQDWGLSSIAFF
TRBJ2-1 | . | TRBV7-9 | 12 | . | TGTTCCAGCAGCCTACATGCGGATGAGCAGTTCTTC | CSSSLHADEQFF
TRBJ2-7 | . | TRBV11-2 | 14 | . | TGTGCCAGCAGCTTTTCTAGCGCCGCCTACGAGCAGTACTTC | CASSFSSAAYEQYF
TRBJ2-7 | . | TRBV7-2 | 17 | once | TGTGCCAGCAGCTTAGATTCGGGTCGTGACTTCTCCTACGAGCAGTACTTC | CASSLDSGRDFSYEQYF
TRBJ2-1 | TRBD2 | TRBV11-2 | 17 | . | TGTGCCAGCAGCTTAGAATTAGCGGGAGTCTCCTACAATGAGCAGTTCTTC | CASSLELAGVSYNEQFF
TRBJ1-1 | TRBD1 | TRBV2 | 12 | . | TGTGCCAGCAGGGAAGACAGGGTGGTAGCTTTCTTT | CASREDRVVAFF
TRBJ2-5 | TRBD2 | TRBV30 | 12 | . | TGTGCCTACACAACTAGCGGGGGGACCCAGTACTTC | CAYTTSGGTQYF
TRBJ2-7 | . | TRBV18 | 13 | few | TGTGCCAGCTCACCAACAGAGACCTACGAGCAGTACTTC | CASSPTETYEQYF
TRBJ1-1 | . | TRBV2 | 14 | . | TGTGCCAGCAGTGTCCAGGGTATGAACACTGAAGCTTTCTTT | CASSVQGMNTEAFF
TRBJ1-2 | . | TRBV7-2 | 19 | . | TGTGCCAGCAGCTTAGTGTCAAGAATTTTGACAGAACGTAACTATGGCTACACCTTC | CASSLVSRILTERNYGYTF
TRBJ2-5 | . | TRBV9 | 16 | . | TGTGCCAGCAGCTCCAGGGGTCTGAGGGGACAAGAGACCCAGTACTTC | CASSSRGLRGQETQYF
TRBJ2-1 | TRBD2 | TRBV6-4 | 15 | . | TGTGCCAGCAACAAGCGGGGGGGCCCAAATAGTGAGCAGTTCTTC | CASNKRGGPNSEQFF
TRBJ1-2 | . | TRBV29-1 | 12 | once | TGCAGCGTTGGAAGTCAGGGCAATGGCTACACCTTC | CSVGSQGNGYTF
TRBJ2-3 | TRBD2 | TRBV7-6 | 16 | few | TGTGCCAGCAGCTCAGGACTAGCGGGAGTCGCAGATACGCAGTATTTT | CASSSGLAGVADTQYF
TRBJ2-2 | TRBD2 | TRBV7-8 | 19 | . | TGTGCCAGCAGCTTTAGGGGGGCCTGGACTAGCGAAAACACCGGGGAGCTGTTTTTT | CASSFRGAWTSENTGELFF
TRBJ2-7 | TRBD2 | TRBV19 | 16 | once | TGTGCCAGTAGATACCTAGCGGCGGGAGGAACCTACGAGCAGTACTTC | CASRYLAAGGTYEQYF
TRBJ1-3 | TRBD1 | TRBV28 | 14 | . | TGTGCCAGCAGCCTGACAGGGGTCGGAAACACCATATATTTT | CASSLTGVGNTIYF